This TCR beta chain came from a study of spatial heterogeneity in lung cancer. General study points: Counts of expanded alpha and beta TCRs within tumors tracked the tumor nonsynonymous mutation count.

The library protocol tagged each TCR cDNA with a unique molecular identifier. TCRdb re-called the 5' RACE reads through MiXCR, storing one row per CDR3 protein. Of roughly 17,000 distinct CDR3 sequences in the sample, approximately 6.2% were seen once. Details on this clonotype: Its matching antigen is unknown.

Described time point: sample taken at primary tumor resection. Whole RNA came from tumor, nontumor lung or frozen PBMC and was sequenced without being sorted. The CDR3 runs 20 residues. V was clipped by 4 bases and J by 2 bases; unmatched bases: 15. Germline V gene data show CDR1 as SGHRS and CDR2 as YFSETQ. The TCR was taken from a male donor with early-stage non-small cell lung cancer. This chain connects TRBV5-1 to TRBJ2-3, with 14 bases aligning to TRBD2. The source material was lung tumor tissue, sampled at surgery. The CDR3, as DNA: TGCGCCAGCAGCGAATGGGGGACTAGCGGGAGAACGGGTGACACAGATACGCAGTATTTT. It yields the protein CASSEWGTSGRTGDTDTQYF. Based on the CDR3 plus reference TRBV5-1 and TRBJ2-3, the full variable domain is KAGVTQTPRYLIKTRGQQVTLSCSPISGHRSVSWYQQTPGQGLQFLFEYFSETQRNKGNFPGRFSGRQFSNSRSEMNVSTLELGDSALYLCASSEWGTSGRTGDTDTQYFGPGTRLTVL.